This T cell receptor beta chain came from a study of T cells in Graves' hyperthyroidism and ophthalmopathy. This clonotype has a handful of counts. Amplification of TCR beta CDR3 regions was performed using RNA transcripts as template. When the TCR CDR3 underwent first-round RT-PCR, the HTBI primer set was used. TCRdb analysed the multiplex PCR reads with MiXCR anew, one entry per CDR3 protein. Among more than 300,000 distinct CDR3 sequences listed, under 15% were seen once. The CDR3 sequence is 19 residues long. Trimming cost V 1 base and J 0 bases, with 19 bases left between them. The germline V gene encodes CDR1 SEHNR and CDR2 FQNEAQ (reference sequence). Subjects aged 18 to 65 presented with newly diagnosed hyperthyroidism of less than 2 months' duration.

The receptor's source is a woman aged 18 to 35 with Graves' hyperthyroidism. What was sequenced was blood. The chain joins TRBV7-9 to TRBJ2-1; D remains ambiguous. The CDR3 here is CASSLGIMGRKNSYNEQFF. The CDR3 nucleotides read TGTGCCAGCAGCTTAGGTATCATGGGCCGCAAGAACTCCTACAATGAGCAGTTCTTC.